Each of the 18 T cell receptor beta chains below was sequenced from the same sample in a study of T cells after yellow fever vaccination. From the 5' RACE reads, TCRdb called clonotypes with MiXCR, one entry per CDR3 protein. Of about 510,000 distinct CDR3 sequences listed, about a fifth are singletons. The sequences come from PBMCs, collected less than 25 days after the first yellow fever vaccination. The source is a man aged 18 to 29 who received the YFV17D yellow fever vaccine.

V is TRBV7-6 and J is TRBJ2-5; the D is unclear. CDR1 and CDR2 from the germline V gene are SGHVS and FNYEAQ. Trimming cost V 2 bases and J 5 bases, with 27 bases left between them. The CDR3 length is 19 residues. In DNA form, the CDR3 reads TGTGCCAGCAGCTTAAAGGGAACGCCGACGGTACCCCCCGGGGAGACCCAGTACTTC. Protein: CASSLKGTPTVPPGETQYF.

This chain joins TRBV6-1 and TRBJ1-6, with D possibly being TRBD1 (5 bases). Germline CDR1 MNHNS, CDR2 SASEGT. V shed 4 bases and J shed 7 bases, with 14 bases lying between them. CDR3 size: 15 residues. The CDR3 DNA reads TGTGCCAGCAGTGGTGCGGGACGGGGGAATTCACCCCTCCACTTT. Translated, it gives CASSGAGRGNSPLHF.

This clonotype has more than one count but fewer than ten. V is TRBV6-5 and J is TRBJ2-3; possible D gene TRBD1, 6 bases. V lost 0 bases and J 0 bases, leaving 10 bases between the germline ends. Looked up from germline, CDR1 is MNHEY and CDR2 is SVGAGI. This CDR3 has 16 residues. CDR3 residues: CASSYSGAGSTDTQYF. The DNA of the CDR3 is TGTGCCAGCAGTTACTCGGGGGCAGGAAGCACAGATACGCAGTATTTT.

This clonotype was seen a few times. The CDR3 DNA follows: TGTGCCACCAGCGAAGGGGACGTGAGTGATGAGCAGTTCTTC. Protein product: CATSEGDVSDEQFF. This sequence joins TRBV15 and TRBJ2-1; D tentatively fits TRBD1 or TRBD2 (5 bases each). The germline V gene encodes CDR1 LNHNV and CDR2 YYDKDF (reference sequence). The CDR3 consists of 14 residues. The ends were cut back, 5 bases at V and 8 bases at J, with 16 bases in the middle.

The CDR3 protein is CASSLSPLGTPTYEQYF. CDR3 nucleotide sequence: TGTGCCAGCAGTTTAAGCCCCCTCGGGACTCCTACCTACGAGCAGTACTTC. V is TRBV12-3 or TRBV12-4 and J is TRBJ2-7; the D gene is possibly TRBD2 (6 bases). The CDR3 has 17 amino acids. V was clipped by 2 bases and J by 2 bases, with 19 bases between them.

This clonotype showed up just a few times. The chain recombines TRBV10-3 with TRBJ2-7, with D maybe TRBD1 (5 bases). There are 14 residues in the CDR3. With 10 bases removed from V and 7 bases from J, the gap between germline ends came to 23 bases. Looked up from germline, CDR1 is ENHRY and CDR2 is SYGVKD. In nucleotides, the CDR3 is TGTGCCAGGTTAGGGCAAGTTTCAGGGTGGGAGCAGTACTTC. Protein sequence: CARLGQVSGWEQYF.

For the CDR3, the DNA is TGTGCCATCAGTGAAGAGGAAAATACGCAGTATTTT. This sequence encodes CAISEEENTQYF. V and J are TRBV10-3 and TRBJ2-3; D is unresolved. Per the germline V gene, CDR1 is ENHRY and CDR2 is SYGVKD. The CDR3 runs to 12 residues. V lost 3 bases to trimming and J lost 7 bases, with 8 bases between them.

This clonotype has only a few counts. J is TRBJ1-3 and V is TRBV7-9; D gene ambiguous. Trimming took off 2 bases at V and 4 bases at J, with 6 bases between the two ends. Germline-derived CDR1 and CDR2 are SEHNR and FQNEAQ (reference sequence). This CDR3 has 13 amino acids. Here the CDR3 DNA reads TGTGCCAGCAGCTTAAACCAGGGAAACACCATATATTTT. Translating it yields CASSLNQGNTIYF.

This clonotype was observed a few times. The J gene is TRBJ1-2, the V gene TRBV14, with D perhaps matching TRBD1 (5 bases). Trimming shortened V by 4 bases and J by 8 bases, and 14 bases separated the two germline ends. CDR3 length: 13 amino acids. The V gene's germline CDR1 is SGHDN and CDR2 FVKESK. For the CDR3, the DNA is TGTGCCAGCAGCCCGGGGGGGACGCGAGGCTACACCTTC. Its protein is CASSPGGTRGYTF.

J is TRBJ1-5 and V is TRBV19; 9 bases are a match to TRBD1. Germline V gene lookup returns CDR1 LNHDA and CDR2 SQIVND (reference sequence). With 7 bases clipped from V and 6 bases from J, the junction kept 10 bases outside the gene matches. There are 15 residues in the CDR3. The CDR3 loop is CASNGGTGTRQPQHF. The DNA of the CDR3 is TGTGCCAGTAACGGGGGGACAGGGACACGTCAGCCCCAGCATTTT.

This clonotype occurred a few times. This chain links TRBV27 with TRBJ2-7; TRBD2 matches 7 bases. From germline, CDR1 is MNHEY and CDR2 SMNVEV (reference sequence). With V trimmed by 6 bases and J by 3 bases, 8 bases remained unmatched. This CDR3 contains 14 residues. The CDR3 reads CASSLRGTGYEQYF. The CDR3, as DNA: TGTGCCAGCAGCCTGCGGGGGACGGGCTACGAGCAGTACTTC.

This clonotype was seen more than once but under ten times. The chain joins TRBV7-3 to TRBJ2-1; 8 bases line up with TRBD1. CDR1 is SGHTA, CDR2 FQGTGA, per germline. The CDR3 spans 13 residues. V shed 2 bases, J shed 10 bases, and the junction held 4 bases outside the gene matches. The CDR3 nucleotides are TGTGCCAGCAGCTTACGGGACAGGCAGGAGCAGTTCTTC. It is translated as CASSLRDRQEQFF.

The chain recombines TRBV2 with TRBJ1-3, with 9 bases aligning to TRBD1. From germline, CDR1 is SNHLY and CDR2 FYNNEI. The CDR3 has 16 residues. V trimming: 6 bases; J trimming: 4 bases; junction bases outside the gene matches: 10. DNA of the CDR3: TGTGCCAGCAGCTACACAGGGGGCGAATTCGGAAACACCATATATTTT. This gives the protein CASSYTGGEFGNTIYF.

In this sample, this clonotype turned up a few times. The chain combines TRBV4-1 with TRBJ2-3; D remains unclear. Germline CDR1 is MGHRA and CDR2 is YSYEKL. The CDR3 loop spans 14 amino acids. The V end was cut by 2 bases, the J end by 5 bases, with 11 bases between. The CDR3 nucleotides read TGCGCCAGCAGCCAAACAGCTCTTGGAGATACGCAGTATTTT. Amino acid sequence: CASSQTALGDTQYF.

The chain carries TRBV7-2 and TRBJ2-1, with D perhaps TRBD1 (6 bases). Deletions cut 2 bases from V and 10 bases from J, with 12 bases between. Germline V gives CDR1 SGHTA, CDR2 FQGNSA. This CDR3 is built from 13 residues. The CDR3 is CASSLNGRGEQFF. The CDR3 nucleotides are TGTGCCAGCAGCTTAAATGGCAGGGGAGAGCAGTTCTTC.

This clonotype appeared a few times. Written as DNA, the CDR3 is TGTGCCAGCAGTTTATACGGACAGTCTAACTATGGCTACACCTTC. Protein: CASSLYGQSNYGYTF. The chain links TRBV27 to TRBJ1-2; tentative D call: TRBD1 (6 bases). V was trimmed by 1 base and J by 0 bases, leaving 9 bases between them. CDR3 length: 15 amino acids. Germline CDR1 is MNHEY and CDR2 is SMNVEV (reference sequence).

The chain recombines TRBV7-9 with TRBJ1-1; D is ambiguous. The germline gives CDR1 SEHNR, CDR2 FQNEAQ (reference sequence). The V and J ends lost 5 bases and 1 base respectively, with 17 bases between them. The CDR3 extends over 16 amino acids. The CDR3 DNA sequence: TGTGCCAGCAGCCCTCTACTAGGCCGTTCGAACACTGAAGCTTTCTTT. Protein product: CASSPLLGRSNTEAFF.

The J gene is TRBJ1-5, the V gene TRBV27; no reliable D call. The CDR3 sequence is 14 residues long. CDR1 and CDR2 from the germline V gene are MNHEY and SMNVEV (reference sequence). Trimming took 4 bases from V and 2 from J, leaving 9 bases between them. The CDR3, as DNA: TGTGCCAGCAGTTCAGCCCGTGGCAATCAGCCCCAGCATTTT. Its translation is CASSSARGNQPQHF.